The subject of this entry is one T cell receptor beta chain. The treatment is: around 19 received Ad26.COV2.S at low or high dose, single or two shots; several received placebo; per-sample allocation not given. Sampling was performed 63 days after the first vaccine or placebo injection. An Ad26 vector carrying the Wuhan-strain SARS-CoV-2 spike served as the vaccine. This entry is derived from a study of Ad26.COV2.S vaccination and SARS-CoV-2 variants. On the study more broadly: Donor participated within the Ad26.COV2.S arm of the COV1001 trial.

Assay: immunoSEQ multiplex PCR; the TCRdb copy retains only in-frame clones and omits some. The repertoire holds hundreds of thousands of clones, with approximately 90% as singletons. CDR1 and CDR2 from the germline V gene are MDHEN and SYDVKM. V shed 7 bases and J shed 0 bases, with 13 bases lying between them. This CDR3 comprises 14 residues. This sequence originates from a person between 18 and 65 years old who received the Ad26.COV2.S COVID-19 vaccine or a placebo. The sample here was peripheral blood, taken in a trial of Ad26.COV2.S vaccine versus placebo. V usage is TRBV28 and J usage is TRBJ2-7, with D possibly matching TRBD2 (6 bases). In nucleotides, the CDR3 is TGTGCCAGCAAAAAGGGAGGATCCTCCTACGAGCAGTACTTC. This gives the protein CASKKGGSSYEQYF.